Ten or more counts support the clone carrying this TCR beta chain. The antigen remains unidentified. The CDR3 extends over 15 amino acids. Germline CDR1 and CDR2: MNHEY and SVGAGI. With V trimmed by 6 bases and J by 7 bases, 11 bases remained unmatched. This record comes from a study of human T cells and chemical hapten exposure. Study-wide background: The cohort included alopecia areata under or over 50% scalp, totalis and universalis.

Each CDR3 protein gets one entry after TCRdb re-called the RACE reads with MiXCR. Found here are roughly 89,000 distinct CDR3 sequences, roughly 10% of them singletons; the top ten hold 0.85% to 1.2%. Findings and limits, study-wide: No shift was seen in TCRs above 1 in 1000 frequency with DPC sensitization. Versus controls, significantly more large CDR3 similarity clusters arose from expanded TCRs.

As for time point: patch test 3, about 24 weeks after DPC sensitization. Noted treatment: therapeutic diphenylcyclopropenone sensitization with weekly scalp DPC. The gene calls are TRBV6-5 and TRBJ2-2; 7 positions agree with TRBD1. The input for sequencing was whole blood, taken in connection with sensitization to the hapten diphenylcyclopropenone (DPC). This TCR came from a young woman with alopecia areata. Some clones in this sample may be carry-over from other donors' samples. The CDR3 region has the DNA TGTGCCAGCAGCAACCGGGACAGATTAAGCGGGGAGCTGTTTTTT. It is translated as CASSNRDRLSGELFF.